These T cell receptor beta chains were read from a single sample in a study of OX40 agonist ivuxolimab in advanced cancers. The table came from immunoSEQ multiplex PCR; TCRdb's copy has only in-frame clones and leaves some out. The table has around 63,000 clones, about 88% seen once. The sequenced sample was CD4+ or CD8+ T cells sorted from blood, obtained in a trial of the OX40 agonist ivuxolimab. The receptor source for this set is an adult with an advanced solid tumor such as melanoma, head and neck, liver or kidney cancer. Both conserved end residues are part of each CDR3. The D gene is left open where the match is weak. Size tells how often a clone was seen (once, few, many) or the class of an expanded clone, and some rows leave it out.

CDR3 protein | CDR3 DNA | clone size | J gene | D gene | V gene
CASSIQTGTKYF | TGTGCCAGCAGTATCCAGACAGGGACAAAGTATTTT | - | TRBJ2-3 | TRBD1 | TRBV2
CASSLYLGTNEKLFF | TGCGCCAGCAGCTTATACCTTGGCACTAATGAAAAACTGTTTTTT | once | TRBJ1-4 | - | TRBV5-1
CASRGYNYGYTF | TGTGCCAGTAGGGGATACAACTATGGCTACACCTTC | - | TRBJ1-2 | - | TRBV19
CASSISGIGGRLNNEQFF | TGTGCCAGTAGTATATCGGGTATCGGCGGGAGGCTGAACAATGAGCAGTTCTTC | - | TRBJ2-1 | TRBD2 | TRBV19
CASSEYKGGYNEQFF | TGTGCCAGCAGTGAATACAAGGGGGGCTACAATGAGCAGTTCTTC | - | TRBJ2-1 | - | TRBV25-1
CASSLGGQRSYSNQPQHF | TGTGCCAGCAGCTTAGGGGGACAGCGCTCATATAGCAATCAGCCCCAGCATTTT | - | TRBJ1-5 | TRBD1 | TRBV7-2
CASSEGLGGYGYTF | TGTGCCAGCAGTGAAGGGCTGGGGGGGTATGGCTACACCTTC | - | TRBJ1-2 | - | TRBV2
CSARGLETQYF | TGCAGTGCTAGGGGATTGGAGACCCAGTACTTC | - | TRBJ2-5 | - | TRBV20-1
CAISESREGYGYTF | TGTGCCATCAGTGAGTCAAGGGAAGGATATGGCTACACCTTC | - | TRBJ1-2 | - | TRBV10-3
CASSWGTGSLGGSGYTF | TGCGCCAGCAGCTGGGGGACAGGGTCCCTCGGTGGTTCTGGCTACACCTTC | - | TRBJ1-2 | TRBD1 | TRBV5-1
CASSHTLADYEQYF | TGTGCCAGCAGCCACACCCTAGCGGATTACGAGCAGTACTTC | - | TRBJ2-7 | TRBD2 | TRBV4-2
CATQLDSGSYEQYF | TGTGCCACCCAGCTCGATTCGGGATCCTACGAGCAGTACTTC | - | TRBJ2-7 | - | TRBV5-4
CASSPGPLAGDDEQYF | TGCGCCAGCAGCCCAGGACCACTAGCGGGAGATGATGAGCAGTACTTC | few | TRBJ2-7 | TRBD2 | TRBV4-1
CASSLAPRETQYF | TGTGCCAGCAGCTTAGCCCCGCGAGAGACCCAGTACTTC | - | TRBJ2-5 | - | TRBV7-2
CSAVPGYRYTF | TGCAGTGCAGTGCCAGGGTATAGGTACACCTTC | few | TRBJ1-2 | - | TRBV20-1
CASSERVGDEQYF | TGTGCCAGCAGTGAAAGGGTCGGGGACGAGCAGTACTTC | - | TRBJ2-7 | - | TRBV2
CASSQRRQAIDTQYF | TGTGCCAGCAGCCAAAGAAGACAGGCCATAGATACGCAGTATTTT | - | TRBJ2-3 | - | TRBV7-6
CASSPWSDRNEQYF | TGTGCCAGCAGCCCGTGGAGCGACAGAAACGAGCAGTACTTC | - | TRBJ2-7 | - | TRBV7-9
CASSYSQTADTQYF | TGTGCCAGCAGTTACTCCCAAACCGCAGATACGCAGTATTTT | - | TRBJ2-3 | - | TRBV6-5
CASREDRGSYEQYF | TGTGCCAGTAGGGAGGACAGGGGTTCCTACGAGCAGTACTTC | - | TRBJ2-7 | TRBD1 | TRBV19
CASSRQTVSDTQYF | TGTGCCAGCAGCCGCCAGACCGTGTCGGATACGCAGTATTTT | - | TRBJ2-3 | - | TRBV7-2
CASSLGGRGQIDEQYF | TGCGCCAGCAGCTTGGGTGGCAGGGGGCAAATCGACGAGCAGTACTTC | - | TRBJ2-7 | TRBD1 | TRBV5-1
CASSFPRGLVSEKLFF | TGTGCCAGCAGTTTCCCTCGAGGACTGGTCAGTGAAAAACTGTTTTTT | - | TRBJ1-4 | - | TRBV28
CASSFQGLDYGYTF | TGCGCCAGCAGCTTTCAGGGTTTAGACTATGGCTACACCTTC | - | TRBJ1-2 | - | TRBV5-1
CASSSSRGGLYEQYF | TGCGCCAGCAGCTCCTCCAGGGGGGGATTGTACGAGCAGTACTTC | once | TRBJ2-7 | - | TRBV5-1
CASSSHLGANTEAFF | TGTGCCAGCAGTTCCCACCTGGGGGCGAACACTGAAGCTTTCTTT | - | TRBJ1-1 | - | TRBV28
CASSLRLFYEQYF | TGTGCCAGCAGCTTAAGACTCTTCTACGAGCAGTACTTC | - | TRBJ2-7 | - | TRBV5-6
CASSLWGERSYEQYF | TGTGCCAGCAGCCTCTGGGGGGAGCGGTCCTACGAGCAGTACTTC | - | TRBJ2-7 | - | TRBV7-9
CASRPTYREGTWNSPLHF | TGTGCCAGCAGGCCAACTTACAGGGAAGGGACATGGAATTCACCCCTCCACTTT | - | TRBJ1-6 | - | TRBV14
CASSPGSGANVLTF | TGTGCCAGCAGTCCTGGGTCCGGGGCCAACGTCCTGACTTTC | once | TRBJ2-6 | - | TRBV7-9
CASRSGGDPYGYTF | TGTGCCAGCAGGTCAGGGGGCGATCCGTATGGCTACACCTTC | - | TRBJ1-2 | TRBD1 | TRBV6-5
CASGRKDPAYGYTF | TGTGCCAGCGGTAGGAAGGACCCGGCCTATGGCTACACCTTC | - | TRBJ1-2 | - | TRBV6-5
CSALNEKLFF | TGCAGTGCATTAAATGAAAAACTGTTTTTT | - | TRBJ1-4 | - | TRBV20-1
CASSSSHALVGELFF | TGTGCCAGCAGCTCCTCCCATGCATTAGTCGGGGAGCTGTTTTTT | once | TRBJ2-2 | - | TRBV5-4
CASSQEILGPRGGRGYTF | TGTGCCAGCAGCCAAGAGATTTTAGGCCCCAGGGGGGGTCGGGGCTACACCTTC | few | TRBJ1-2 | TRBD1 | TRBV4-2
CASSPPGSGYTDTQYF | TGTGCCAGCAGCCCCCCGGGTAGCGGGTATACAGATACGCAGTATTTT | - | TRBJ2-3 | TRBD2 | TRBV11-3
CASSIWMNTEAFF | TGTGCCAGTAGTATTTGGATGAACACTGAAGCTTTCTTT | - | TRBJ1-1 | - | TRBV19
CASTLTSSQRTGELFF | TGTGCCAGCACTCTTACGTCGAGCCAACGAACCGGGGAGCTGTTTTTT | - | TRBJ2-2 | - | TRBV6-4
CASSLKGGQNQPQHF | TGTGCCAGCAGCTTAAAAGGGGGCCAAAATCAGCCCCAGCATTTT | once | TRBJ1-5 | TRBD1 | TRBV7-2
CASSPGWGASASPLHF | TGTGCCAGCAGCCCCGGGTGGGGGGCCTCAGCTTCACCCCTCCACTTT | - | TRBJ1-6 | - | TRBV14
CASSEAGSSGNTIYF | TGCGCCAGCAGCGAGGCGGGAAGCTCTGGAAACACCATATATTTT | - | TRBJ1-3 | - | TRBV10-1
CASSLGGSGQETQYF | TGTGCCAGCAGCTTAGGGGGTAGCGGCCAAGAGACCCAGTACTTC | - | TRBJ2-5 | - | TRBV7-9
CASSRQGGPQHF | TGTGCCAGCAGCCGCCAGGGGGGCCCCCAGCATTTT | - | TRBJ1-5 | TRBD1 | TRBV27
CASSFQAGNEQFF | TGTGCCAGCAGCTTCCAGGCGGGCAATGAGCAGTTCTTC | - | TRBJ2-1 | - | TRBV11-3
CASSTGHTNTEAFF | TGTGCCAGCAGCACGGGACATACGAACACTGAAGCTTTCTTT | - | TRBJ1-1 | - | TRBV7-6